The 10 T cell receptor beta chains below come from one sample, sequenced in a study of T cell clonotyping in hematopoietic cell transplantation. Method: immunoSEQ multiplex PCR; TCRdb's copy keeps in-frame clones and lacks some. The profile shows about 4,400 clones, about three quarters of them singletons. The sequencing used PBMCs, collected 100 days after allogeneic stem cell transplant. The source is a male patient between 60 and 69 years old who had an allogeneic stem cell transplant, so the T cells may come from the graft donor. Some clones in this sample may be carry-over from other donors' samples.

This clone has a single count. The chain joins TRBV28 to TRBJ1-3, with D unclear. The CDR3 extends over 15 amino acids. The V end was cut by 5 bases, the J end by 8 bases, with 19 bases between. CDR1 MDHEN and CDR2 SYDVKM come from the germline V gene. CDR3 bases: TGTGCCAGCAGTAGACGCGCCTGGGGATGGGACACCATATATTTT. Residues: CASSRRAWGWDTIYF.

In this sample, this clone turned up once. This CDR3 is CASSLPRDRGYYGYTF. The DNA for the CDR3 is TGTGCCAGCAGTTTACCGAGGGACAGGGGGTACTATGGCTACACCTTC. The chain has TRBV27 and TRBJ1-2; 11 bases agree with TRBD1. The CDR3 covers 16 residues. The V and J ends lost 2 bases and 3 bases, in that order; junction bases with no gene match: 5. Germline CDR1 and CDR2: MNHEY and SMNVEV (reference sequence).

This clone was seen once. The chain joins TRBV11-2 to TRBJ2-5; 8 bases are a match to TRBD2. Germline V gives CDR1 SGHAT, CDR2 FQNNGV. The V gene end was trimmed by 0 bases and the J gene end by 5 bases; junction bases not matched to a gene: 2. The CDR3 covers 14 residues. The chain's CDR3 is CASSLDTGGETQYF. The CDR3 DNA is TGTGCCAGCAGCTTAGATACGGGGGGGGAGACCCAGTACTTC.

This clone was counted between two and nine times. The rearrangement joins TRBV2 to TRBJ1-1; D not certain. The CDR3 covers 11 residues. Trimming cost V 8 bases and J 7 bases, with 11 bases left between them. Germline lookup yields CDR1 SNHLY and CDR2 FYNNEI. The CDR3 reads CASAYVGEAFF. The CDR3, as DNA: TGTGCCAGCGCTTACGTGGGTGAAGCTTTCTTT.

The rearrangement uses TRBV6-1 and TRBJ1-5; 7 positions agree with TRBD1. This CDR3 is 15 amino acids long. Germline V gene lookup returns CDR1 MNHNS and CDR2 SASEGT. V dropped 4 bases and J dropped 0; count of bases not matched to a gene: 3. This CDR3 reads CASSGGQNSNQPQHF. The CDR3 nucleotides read TGTGCCAGCAGTGGGGGACAGAATAGCAATCAGCCCCAGCATTTT.

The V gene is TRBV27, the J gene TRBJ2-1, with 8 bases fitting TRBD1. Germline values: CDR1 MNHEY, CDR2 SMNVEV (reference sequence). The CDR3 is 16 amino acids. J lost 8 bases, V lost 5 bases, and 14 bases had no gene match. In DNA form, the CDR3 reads TGTGCCAGCAGTCGACGGACAGGGACAGCGGACTATGAGCAGTTCTTC. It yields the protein CASSRRTGTADYEQFF.

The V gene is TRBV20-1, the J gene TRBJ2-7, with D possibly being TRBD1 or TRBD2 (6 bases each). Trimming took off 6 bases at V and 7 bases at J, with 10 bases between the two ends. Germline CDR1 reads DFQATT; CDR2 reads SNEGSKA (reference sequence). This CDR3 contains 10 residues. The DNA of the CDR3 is TGCAGTGCGTGGAGGGGGGAGCAGTACTTC. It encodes CSAWRGEQYF.

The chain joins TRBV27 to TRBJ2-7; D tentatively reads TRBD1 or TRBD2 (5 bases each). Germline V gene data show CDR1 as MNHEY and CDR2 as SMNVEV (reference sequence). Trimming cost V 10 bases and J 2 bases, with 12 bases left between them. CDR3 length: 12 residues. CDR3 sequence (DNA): TGTGCCACCGGAGAGGGACCCTACGAGCAGTACTTC. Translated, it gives CATGEGPYEQYF.

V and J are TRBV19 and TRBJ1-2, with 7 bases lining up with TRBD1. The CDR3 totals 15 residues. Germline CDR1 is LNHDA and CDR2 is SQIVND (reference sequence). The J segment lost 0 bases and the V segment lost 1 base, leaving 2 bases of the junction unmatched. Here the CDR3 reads CASSIGTGTNYGYTF. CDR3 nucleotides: TGTGCCAGTAGTATAGGGACAGGAACTAACTATGGCTACACCTTC.

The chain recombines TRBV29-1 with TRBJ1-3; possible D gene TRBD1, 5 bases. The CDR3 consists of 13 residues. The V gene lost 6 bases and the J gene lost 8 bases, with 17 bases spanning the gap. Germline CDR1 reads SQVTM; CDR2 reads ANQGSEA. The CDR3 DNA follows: TGCAGCGTGAGACAGCCCCTACGGGACACCATATATTTT. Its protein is CSVRQPLRDTIYF.